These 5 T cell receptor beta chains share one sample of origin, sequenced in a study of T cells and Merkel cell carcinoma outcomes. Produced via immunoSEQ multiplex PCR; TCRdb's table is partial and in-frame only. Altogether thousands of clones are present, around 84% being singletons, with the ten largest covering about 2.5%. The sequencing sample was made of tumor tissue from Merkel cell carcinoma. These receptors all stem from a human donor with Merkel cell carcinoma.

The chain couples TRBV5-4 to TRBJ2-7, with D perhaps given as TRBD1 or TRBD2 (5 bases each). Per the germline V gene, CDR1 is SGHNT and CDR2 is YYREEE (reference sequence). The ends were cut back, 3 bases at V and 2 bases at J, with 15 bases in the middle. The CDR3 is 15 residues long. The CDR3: CASSYRDHTAYEQYF. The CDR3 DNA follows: TGTGCCAGCAGCTACCGGGACCACACCGCCTACGAGCAGTACTTC.

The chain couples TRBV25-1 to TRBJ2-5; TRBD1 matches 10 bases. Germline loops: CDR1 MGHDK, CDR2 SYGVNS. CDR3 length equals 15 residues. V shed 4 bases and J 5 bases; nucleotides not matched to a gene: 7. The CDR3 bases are TGTGCCAGCAGTGCAGACAGGGGGCGATTCGAGACCCAGTACTTC. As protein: CASSADRGRFETQYF.

The CDR3 region has the DNA TGTGCCATCGGCCAGGGCAATCAGCCCCAGCATTTT. Translating it yields CAIGQGNQPQHF. The rearrangement joins TRBV10-3 to TRBJ1-5; D is undetermined. V gave up 8 bases and J gave up 2 bases, with 7 bases separating them. This CDR3 spans 12 amino acids. Germline V gene lookup returns CDR1 ENHRY and CDR2 SYGVKD.

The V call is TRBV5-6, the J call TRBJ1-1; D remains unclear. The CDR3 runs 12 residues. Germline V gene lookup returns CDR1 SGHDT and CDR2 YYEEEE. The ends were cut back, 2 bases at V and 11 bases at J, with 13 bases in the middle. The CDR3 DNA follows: TGTGCCAGCAGCTTAGCCACACATGGGGCTTTCTTT. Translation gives CASSLATHGAFF.

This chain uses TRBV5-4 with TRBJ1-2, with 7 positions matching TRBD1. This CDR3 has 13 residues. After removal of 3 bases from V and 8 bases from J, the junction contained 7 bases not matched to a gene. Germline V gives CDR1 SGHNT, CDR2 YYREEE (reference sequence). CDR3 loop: CASSSQGVEGYTF. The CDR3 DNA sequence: TGTGCCAGCAGCTCCCAGGGGGTAGAGGGCTACACCTTC.